The 20 T cell receptor beta chains reported below all come from one sample, sequenced in a study of blood T cells in healthy people across ages. Using a J-beta primer mix together with a sample-barcoded 5' primer, a second PCR was run for about 6 to 12 cycles. TCRdb re-analysed the 5' RACE reads in MiXCR, keeping a single row per CDR3 protein. The repertoire has hundreds of thousands of distinct CDR3 sequences, approximately 52% of them found once; the top ten carry roughly 14%. Sequenced sample: blood. The receptors here all came from a woman at least 80 years old in good health.

This rearrangement joins TRBV29-1 to TRBJ2-5, with 14 bases identical to TRBD2. The V and J ends lost 5 bases and 4 bases, in that order; junction bases with no gene match: 9. CDR1 SQVTM and CDR2 ANQGSEA come from the germline V gene. The CDR3 contains 16 residues. The CDR3 spells CSVLGLAGAASETQYF. The CDR3 DNA follows: TGCAGCGTTCTGGGACTAGCGGGAGCAGCGTCAGAGACCCAGTACTTC.

V usage is TRBV6-6 and J usage is TRBJ2-1, with a tentative D call TRBD2 (5 bases). CDR1 is MNHNY and CDR2 is SVGAGI in the germline V gene (reference sequence). This CDR3 has 13 residues. With 8 bases removed from V and 6 bases from J, the gap between germline ends came to 14 bases. The CDR3 is CASGLSEGNEQFF. CDR3 coding DNA: TGTGCCAGCGGTTTATCCGAGGGCAATGAGCAGTTCTTC.

This clonotype was recorded a few times. A much larger clonotype is one base distant, so this may be a read error. The chain is built from TRBV3-1 and TRBJ1-2; tentative D call: TRBD1 (5 bases). The CDR3 extends over 14 amino acids. In germline, CDR1 is LGHDT, CDR2 YNNKEL (reference sequence). V gave up 1 base and J gave up 4 bases, with 10 bases separating them. The CDR3 sequence: CASSQGGEGYGYTF. In DNA, the CDR3 is TGTGCCAGCAGCCAAGGGGGGGAAGGCTATGGCTACACCTTC.

Turning to this clonotype: One end of the junction varies from germline; a read error may be responsible. J is TRBJ2-1 and V is TRBV15, with 7 nucleotides matching TRBD1. Germline V CDR1 and CDR2: LNHNV, YYDKDF (reference sequence). The CDR3 loop spans 14 amino acids. This chain's CDR3 is CAASRGRGFLEQFF. Here the CDR3 DNA reads TGTGCCGCCAGCAGAGGCAGGGGGTTTCTTGAGCAGTTCTTC.

This clonotype was observed many times. This chain connects TRBV5-1 to TRBJ2-7; TRBD1 might be the D (5 bases). The CDR3 totals 15 residues. From germline, CDR1 is SGHRS and CDR2 YFSETQ. V lost 3 bases and J 3 bases, leaving 16 bases between the germline ends. Written as DNA, the CDR3 is TGCGCCAGCAGCTCGGACAAGTCCCCCTTCTACGAGCAGTACTTC. Residues: CASSSDKSPFYEQYF.

This clonotype appeared many times. This chain links TRBV10-3 with TRBJ1-6; TRBD1 matches at 10 bases. The germline gives CDR1 ENHRY, CDR2 SYGVKD. J gave up 7 bases and V 0 bases, and 3 bases lay outside the gene matches. The CDR3 has 16 amino acids. CDR3 in DNA: TGTGCCATCAGTGAGTCAAGGGGACAGGGGAATTCACCCCTCCACTTT. Amino acids: CAISESRGQGNSPLHF.

The gene calls are TRBV5-1 and TRBJ2-1; 11 bases are a match to TRBD1. Germline V lookup: CDR1 SGHRS, CDR2 YFSETQ. The CDR3 is 15 amino acids. With V trimmed by 4 bases and J by 11 bases, 11 bases remained unmatched. The CDR3 loop reads CASSRPGQGEGKQFF. In DNA form, the CDR3 reads TGCGCCAGCAGCCGACCGGGACAGGGGGAGGGGAAGCAGTTCTTC.

This chain links TRBV20-1 with TRBJ1-5, with D possibly TRBD1 on 6 matching bases. The germline gives CDR1 DFQATT, CDR2 SNEGSKA (reference sequence). V was cut by 6 bases and J by 3 bases, with 24 bases left in between. This CDR3 has 17 amino acids. The CDR3 sequence: CSAEPTGGGTFNQPQHF. The CDR3, as DNA: TGCAGTGCCGAACCAACCGGAGGGGGGACTTTCAATCAGCCCCAGCATTTT.

The CDR3 DNA reads as TGTGCCAGCAGCATAACGAACACCGGGGAGCTGTTTTTT. Translated: CASSITNTGELFF. This sequence joins TRBV7-9 and TRBJ2-2; D remains ambiguous. CDR3 length: 13 residues. The V gene's germline CDR1 is SEHNR and CDR2 FQNEAQ (reference sequence). V lost 5 bases and J 0 bases, leaving 4 bases between the germline ends.

The sample holds one count of this clonotype. V is TRBV18 and J is TRBJ2-1; D gene unclear. The CDR3 is 13 amino acids. Trimming removed 2 bases at V and 3 bases at J, with 5 bases between. Looked up from germline, CDR1 is KGHSH and CDR2 is LQKENI. The CDR3 loop is CASSPSFYNEQFF. The CDR3 DNA reads as TGTGCCAGCTCACCATCCTTCTACAATGAGCAGTTCTTC.

The chain uses TRBV4-1 and TRBJ1-6, with TRBD1 matching over 7 bases. CDR1 MGHRA and CDR2 YSYEKL come from the germline V gene. The CDR3 length is 16 residues. V shed 2 bases and J 7 bases; nucleotides not matched to a gene: 8. In nucleotides, the CDR3 is TGCGCCAGCAGCCAACCAACCGGGACAGCGAATTCACCCCTCCACTTT. Amino acid sequence: CASSQPTGTANSPLHF.

This clonotype was detected many times. CDR3 in DNA: TGTGCCAGCAGTGAAGGCACTACTAGAGGCCAGTACTTC. It yields the protein CASSEGTTRGQYF. V and J are TRBV2 and TRBJ2-5; D may be TRBD2 (5 bases). Germline CDR1 SNHLY, CDR2 FYNNEI. This CDR3 is built from 13 residues. Trimming removed 1 base at V and 10 bases at J, with 13 bases between.

There are many counts of this clonotype. The chain uses TRBV7-2 and TRBJ2-3; 7 nucleotides line up with TRBD2. CDR3 length: 16 residues. The V gene's germline CDR1 is SGHTA and CDR2 FQGNSA. Germline trimming cut 5 bases from V and 5 bases from J; bases unmatched to any gene: 13. In nucleotides, the CDR3 is TGTGCCAGCAGCCCCAGACTAGCCAGGCAGTTAGATACGCAGTATTTT. Its protein is CASSPRLARQLDTQYF.

The chain links TRBV12-3 or TRBV12-4 to TRBJ2-3; TRBD2 is a possible D gene (5 bases). The ends were cut back, 6 bases at V and 4 bases at J, with 14 bases in the middle. The CDR3 covers 14 residues. The CDR3 here is CASSIEGGSDTQYF. The CDR3 DNA reads as TGTGCCAGCAGCATTGAAGGAGGATCAGATACGCAGTATTTT.

This clonotype appeared many times. The V gene is TRBV12-3 or TRBV12-4, the J gene TRBJ2-7; D might be TRBD2 (6 bases). The ends were cut back, 4 bases at V and 2 bases at J, with 12 bases in the middle. CDR3 length: 14 amino acids. The CDR3 region is CASSSPSGAYEQYF. The CDR3 DNA is TGTGCCAGCAGTTCCCCTTCGGGGGCCTACGAGCAGTACTTC.

To note about this clonotype: A clone one base away is much larger, so this may be a read error. The V and J genes are TRBV20-1 and TRBJ1-4, with D possibly TRBD1 on 5 matching bases. The CDR3 covers 15 residues. The germline V and J ends were trimmed by 0 bases and 5 bases, with 13 bases remaining between them. Germline V gives CDR1 DFQATT, CDR2 SNEGSKA (reference sequence). CDR3 protein: CSAREKGLGNEKLFF. CDR3 sequence (DNA): TGCAGTGCTAGAGAAAAGGGACTGGGAAATGAAAAACTGTTTTTT.

This chain connects TRBV5-1 to TRBJ2-2; tentatively, D is TRBD1 (6 bases). CDR3 length: 15 amino acids. Germline CDR1 SGHRS, CDR2 YFSETQ. Trimming removed 0 bases from V and 3 bases from J, with 9 bases in between. The CDR3 region has the DNA TGCGCCAGCAGCTTGGCCACAGGGTACACCGGGGAGCTGTTTTTT. This sequence encodes CASSLATGYTGELFF.

At least ten counts were recorded for this clonotype. The gene calls are TRBV27 and TRBJ2-7; D call uncertain. Looked up from germline, CDR1 is MNHEY and CDR2 is SMNVEV (reference sequence). V lost 0 bases and J 3 bases, leaving 6 bases between the germline ends. The CDR3 is 13 residues long. DNA for the CDR3: TGTGCCAGCAGTTTATCGTACAGCTACGAGCAGTACTTC. Protein product: CASSLSYSYEQYF.

This clonotype appeared a few times. The rearrangement joins TRBV27 to TRBJ1-4; D unclear. The V end was cut by 3 bases, the J end by 2 bases, with 4 bases between. There are 13 residues in the CDR3. The germline gives CDR1 MNHEY, CDR2 SMNVEV (reference sequence). CDR3 DNA sequence: TGTGCCAGCAGTTTCTTCACTAATGAAAAACTGTTTTTT. Its protein product is CASSFFTNEKLFF.

The chain joins TRBV3-1 to TRBJ1-6, with D hard to call. This CDR3 has 13 amino acids. V gave up 1 base and J gave up 18 bases, with 16 bases separating them. Germline V lookup: CDR1 LGHDT, CDR2 YNNKEL (reference sequence). For the CDR3, the DNA is TGTGCCAGCAGCCAAGTCGCCGGGCACCCACCCCACTTT. This translates into CASSQVAGHPPHF. The whole variable domain, remainder taken from reference TRBV3-1 and TRBJ1-6, is DTAVSQTPKYLVTQMGNDKSIKCEQNLGHDTMYWYKQDSKKFLKIMFSYNNKELIINETVPNRFSPKSPDKAHLNLHINSLELGDSAVYFCASSQVAGHPPHFGNGTRLTVT.